Each of the 24 T cell receptor beta chains below was sequenced from the same sample in a study of T cells after yellow fever vaccination. One entry per CDR3 protein results from TCRdb running MiXCR on the 5' RACE reads. The repertoire includes approximately 600,000 distinct CDR3 sequences, roughly an eighth of them detected once, and about 15% sits in the top ten. The sample here was PBMCs, taken on the day of the yellow fever booster vaccination. The origin of the receptors is a man between 25 and 39 years old who received the YFV17D yellow fever vaccine.

V usage is TRBV5-1 and J usage is TRBJ2-2; D is perhaps TRBD1 (6 bases). This CDR3 has 15 amino acids. The germline V gene has CDR1 SGHRS and CDR2 YFSETQ. The ends were cut back, 5 bases at V and 5 bases at J, with 16 bases in the middle. The CDR3 loop is CASSSAWGPTGELFF. The DNA for the CDR3 is TGCGCCAGCAGTTCAGCTTGGGGGCCGACCGGGGAGCTGTTTTTT. Looking up the rest from reference TRBV5-1 and TRBJ2-2 gives the full variable domain: KAGVTQTPRYLIKTRGQQVTLSCSPISGHRSVSWYQQTPGQGLQFLFEYFSETQRNKGNFPGRFSGRQFSNSRSEMNVSTLELGDSALYLCASSSAWGPTGELFFGEGSRLTVL.

This clonotype was picked up a small number of times. The chain employs TRBV18 and TRBJ1-5; 8 bases line up with TRBD1. This CDR3 contains 16 residues. Germline V lookup: CDR1 KGHSH, CDR2 LQKENI. Germline trimming cut 5 bases from V and 3 bases from J; bases unmatched to any gene: 9. CDR3 loop: CASSNRTGSLNQPQHF. The CDR3 DNA follows: TGTGCCAGCTCAAATCGGACAGGGAGTCTCAATCAGCCCCAGCATTTT.

This chain joins TRBV10-3 and TRBJ1-3; D may be TRBD1 (5 bases). The V and J ends lost 4 bases and 1 base respectively, with 11 bases between them. The CDR3 extends over 15 amino acids. The germline V gene encodes CDR1 ENHRY and CDR2 SYGVKD. In nucleotides, the CDR3 is TGTGCCATCAGTGGGGGAAGGGGATCTGGAAACACCATATATTTT. This gives the protein CAISGGRGSGNTIYF.

This clonotype was picked up a small number of times. This sequence joins TRBV6-5 and TRBJ2-7, with D uncertain. This CDR3 is 14 amino acids long. Germline lookup yields CDR1 MNHEY and CDR2 SVGAGI. The V and J ends lost 0 bases and 7 bases respectively, with 13 bases between them. CDR3 amino acids: CASSYSPLSREQYF. CDR3 coding DNA: TGTGCCAGCAGTTACTCGCCTCTCTCTAGGGAGCAGTACTTC.

This chain links TRBV7-2 with TRBJ2-5; D possibly matches TRBD1 or TRBD2 (5 bases each). Trimming pared 5 bases from V and 7 bases from J, leaving 20 bases between. Germline CDR1 is SGHTA and CDR2 is FQGNSA. The CDR3 consists of 15 residues. CDR3 DNA sequence: TGTGCCAGCAGCCCAGGTGGTGGGGACCTGTGGACCCAGTACTTC. It is translated as CASSPGGGDLWTQYF. Full variable domain (missing parts from reference TRBV7-2 and TRBJ2-5): GAGVSQSPSNKVTEKGKDVELRCDPISGHTALYWYRQSLGQGLEFLIYFQGNSAPDKSGLPSDRFSAERTGGSVSTLTIQRTQQEDSAVYLCASSPGGGDLWTQYFGPGTRLLVL.

The chain links TRBV6-4 to TRBJ2-3; the D gene is possibly TRBD2 (6 bases). Trimming took off 4 bases at V and 0 bases at J, with 20 bases between the two ends. This CDR3 has 18 amino acids. CDR1 and CDR2 (germline): MRHNA, SNTAGT. CDR3 sequence: CASSARDSWGYSTDTQYF. In nucleotides, the CDR3 is TGTGCCAGCAGTGCTCGGGACTCTTGGGGGTATAGCACAGATACGCAGTATTTT.

This clonotype was detected only a few times. In nucleotides, the CDR3 is TGTGCCAGCACCCCCGGGTCAACGGGCTACACCTTC. This translates into CASTPGSTGYTF. The V gene is TRBV12-3 or TRBV12-4, the J gene TRBJ1-2; D gene uncertain. CDR3 length equals 12 residues. Trimming left V 7 bases short and J 8 bases short, with 14 bases between.

This clonotype was seen many times. The chain uses TRBV20-1 and TRBJ1-3; 7 positions match TRBD1. CDR1 and CDR2 (germline): DFQATT, SNEGSKA (reference sequence). J lost 4 bases, V lost 6 bases, and 9 bases had no gene match. CDR3 length: 14 amino acids. CDR3 loop: CSAANRGNGNTIYF. In DNA form, the CDR3 reads TGCAGTGCAGCTAACAGGGGAAACGGAAACACCATATATTTT.

The rearrangement joins TRBV2 to TRBJ2-5, with TRBD2 identical over 9 bases. Germline CDR1 and CDR2: SNHLY and FYNNEI. V was pared by 7 bases and J by 5 bases, with 8 bases of the junction left unmatched. CDR3 length equals 14 residues. The CDR3 protein is CASKQLAGLETQYF. The DNA for the CDR3 is TGTGCCAGCAAGCAGCTAGCGGGATTGGAGACCCAGTACTTC.

This clonotype has just a few counts. CDR3 in DNA: TGTGCCAGCTATACCGGGACCGCAAACAATGAGCAGTTCTTC. Protein product: CASYTGTANNEQFF. The chain is built from TRBV7-9 and TRBJ2-1; D is possibly TRBD1 or TRBD2 (5 bases each). Trimming removed 8 bases from V and 5 bases from J, with 16 bases in between. The CDR3 loop spans 14 amino acids. Germline assignment: CDR1 SEHNR and CDR2 FQNEAQ (reference sequence).

The V call is TRBV29-1, the J call TRBJ2-5; 10 nucleotides agree with TRBD1. There are 14 residues in the CDR3. The germline V gene encodes CDR1 SQVTM and CDR2 ANQGSEA. Unmatched junction bases numbered 7, after V lost 6 bases and J lost 3 bases. CDR3 nucleotides: TGCAGCGTCTTTGACAGGGGGCGGAAAGAGACCCAGTACTTC. Protein sequence: CSVFDRGRKETQYF.

This sequence joins TRBV20-1 and TRBJ2-5, with a possible D match to TRBD1 (6 bases). The CDR3 spans 13 residues. The germline V and J ends were trimmed by 5 bases and 1 base, with 11 bases remaining between them. Germline CDR1 is DFQATT and CDR2 is SNEGSKA (reference sequence). The CDR3 loop is CSAAGVGQETQYF. DNA for the CDR3: TGCAGTGCTGCAGGGGTCGGCCAAGAGACCCAGTACTTC.

V gene TRBV6-5 combines with J gene TRBJ2-3; D is unclear. The CDR3 is made up of 16 amino acids. The ends were cut back, 0 bases at V and 3 bases at J, with 13 bases in the middle. From germline, CDR1 is MNHEY and CDR2 SVGAGI. The CDR3, as DNA: TGTGCCAGCAGTTACTCAGGCCCCCGGGCAACAGATACGCAGTATTTT. It specifies CASSYSGPRATDTQYF.

The chain links TRBV12-3 or TRBV12-4 to TRBJ1-5; D may be TRBD1 (5 bases). Trimming pared 5 bases from V and 3 bases from J, leaving 8 bases between. The CDR3 spans 13 residues. The chain's CDR3 is CASSKTDNQPQHF. CDR3 DNA: TGTGCCAGCAGTAAGACAGACAATCAGCCCCAGCATTTT.

The CDR3 bases are TGTGCCAGCAGCTCGGTCGGGAATCAGCCCCAGCATTTT. It translates to CASSSVGNQPQHF. The genes are TRBV5-6 and TRBJ1-5; D is uncertain. This CDR3 has 13 amino acids. Germline-derived CDR1 and CDR2 are SGHDT and YYEEEE. V dropped 3 bases and J dropped 4 bases, with 8 bases sitting between them.

This clonotype has just a few counts. This sequence joins TRBV19 and TRBJ2-7; D unclear. CDR3 length: 11 amino acids. Trimming left V 1 base short and J 6 bases short, with 4 bases between. Germline loops: CDR1 LNHDA, CDR2 SQIVND (reference sequence). CDR3 amino acids: CASSIGPEQYF. The CDR3 DNA reads as TGTGCCAGTAGTATAGGGCCCGAGCAGTACTTC.

The chain has TRBV30 and TRBJ2-5; D is uncertain. Germline CDR1 reads GTSNPN; CDR2 reads SVGIG (reference sequence). The CDR3 is 15 amino acids. Trimming took off 8 bases at V and 5 bases at J, with 24 bases between the two ends. The CDR3 region is CASTPGPTVGETQYF. In nucleotides, the CDR3 is TGTGCCAGCACCCCCGGGCCCACGGTGGGGGAGACCCAGTACTTC.

This clonotype was seen more than once but under ten times. The chain combines TRBV4-3 with TRBJ2-3; 10 nucleotides agree with TRBD2. CDR3 length: 16 amino acids. The junction had 4 bases not matched to a gene; V was cut back by 0 bases and J by 4 bases. Looked up from germline, CDR1 is LGHNA and CDR2 is YSLEER. The CDR3 nucleotides read TGCGCCAGCAGCCAAGATGCTAGCGGGAGCCCAGATACGCAGTATTTT. Its translation is CASSQDASGSPDTQYF.

This chain uses TRBV7-2 with TRBJ2-3; 8 bases align to TRBD2. Germline V gene data show CDR1 as SGHTA and CDR2 as FQGNSA. V trimming: 0 bases; J trimming: 4 bases; junction bases outside the gene matches: 3. The CDR3 consists of 15 residues. The CDR3 spells CASSLASGGSDTQYF. CDR3 DNA: TGTGCCAGCAGCTTAGCGAGCGGGGGTTCAGATACGCAGTATTTT.

This clonotype was seen only a few times. This chain links TRBV12-3 or TRBV12-4 with TRBJ1-2, with a possible D match to TRBD1 (5 bases). The CDR3 totals 12 residues. Trimming took off 8 bases at V and 4 bases at J, with 11 bases between the two ends. The CDR3 DNA reads as TGTGCCAGCGCCGAGGGACCCTATGGCTACACCTTC. Residues: CASAEGPYGYTF.

This clonotype has only a few counts. The chain combines TRBV20-1 with TRBJ2-2; no clear D gene. Trimming took 2 bases from V and 5 from J, leaving 12 bases between them. The CDR3 runs 14 residues. Looked up from germline, CDR1 is DFQATT and CDR2 is SNEGSKA (reference sequence). CDR3 bases: TGCAGTGCTAGAAGACAACCGGCTACCGGGGAGCTGTTTTTT. Translated: CSARRQPATGELFF.

In its sample, this clonotype was seen many times. The V call is TRBV30, the J call TRBJ1-3; the D gene is possibly TRBD1 (5 bases). Germline loops: CDR1 GTSNPN, CDR2 SVGIG (reference sequence). V was pared by 4 bases and J by 4 bases, with 14 bases between. The CDR3 has 14 amino acids. CDR3 protein: CAWNRGLDGNTIYF. The CDR3 bases are TGTGCCTGGAATCGGGGCTTGGACGGAAACACCATATATTTT.

The CDR3, as DNA: TGTGCCAGCAGCTTTACTCAGGGGGTGGAAGCTTTCTTT. It yields the protein CASSFTQGVEAFF. The chain carries TRBV7-2 and TRBJ1-1; 7 bases align to TRBD1. Germline V gives CDR1 SGHTA, CDR2 FQGNSA. This CDR3 is built from 13 residues. The V gene end was trimmed by 3 bases and the J gene end by 8 bases; junction bases not matched to a gene: 6.

The chain combines TRBV9 with TRBJ2-1; 9 positions match TRBD2. CDR3 length equals 15 residues. With 1 base clipped from V and 5 bases from J, the junction kept 4 bases outside the gene matches. CDR1 and CDR2 (germline): SGDLS, YYNGEE. CDR3 sequence (DNA): TGTGCCAGCAGCGTAACGACTAGCGGAAACAATGAGCAGTTCTTC. It translates to CASSVTTSGNNEQFF.